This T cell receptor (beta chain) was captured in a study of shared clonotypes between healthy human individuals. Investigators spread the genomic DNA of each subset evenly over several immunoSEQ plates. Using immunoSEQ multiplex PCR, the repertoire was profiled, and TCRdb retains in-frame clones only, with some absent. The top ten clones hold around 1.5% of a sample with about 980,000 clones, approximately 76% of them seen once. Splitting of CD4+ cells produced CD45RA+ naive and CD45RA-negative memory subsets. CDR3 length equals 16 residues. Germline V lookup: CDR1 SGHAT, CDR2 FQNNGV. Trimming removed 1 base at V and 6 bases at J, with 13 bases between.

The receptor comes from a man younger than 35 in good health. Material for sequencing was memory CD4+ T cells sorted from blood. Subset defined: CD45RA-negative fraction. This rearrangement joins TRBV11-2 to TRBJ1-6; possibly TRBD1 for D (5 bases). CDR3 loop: CASSLGGLLGNSPLHF. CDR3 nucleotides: TGTGCCAGCAGCTTAGGGGGACTACTCGGTAATTCACCCCTCCACTTT.